The clone carrying this T cell receptor beta chain was seen only a few times. Its antigen is not known. The data were obtained in a study of response to subunit inactivated influenza vaccine. TCRdb re-called the RT-PCR reads through MiXCR, storing one row per CDR3 protein. The data contain approximately 170,000 distinct CDR3 sequences, around an eighth of them singletons. Overall study findings and caveats: Seasonal influenza vaccination, on each occasion, was suggested by the authors to recruit few new T cells.

Sequencing used CD8+ T cells sorted from PBMCs, obtained about 5 days after vaccination. This TCR derives from a man in his fifties or sixties who received an inactivated influenza vaccine.

The CDR3 sequence is CASSLGVAYQETQYF. As DNA, the CDR3 is TGTGCCAGCAGCTTAGGAGTAGCGTATCAAGAGACCCAGTACTTC. The V call is TRBV7-9, the J call TRBJ2-5; tentative D call: TRBD2 (5 bases). The germline V gene has CDR1 SEHNR and CDR2 FQNEAQ (reference sequence). The CDR3 consists of 15 residues. Deletions cut 1 base from V and 2 bases from J, with 11 bases between.